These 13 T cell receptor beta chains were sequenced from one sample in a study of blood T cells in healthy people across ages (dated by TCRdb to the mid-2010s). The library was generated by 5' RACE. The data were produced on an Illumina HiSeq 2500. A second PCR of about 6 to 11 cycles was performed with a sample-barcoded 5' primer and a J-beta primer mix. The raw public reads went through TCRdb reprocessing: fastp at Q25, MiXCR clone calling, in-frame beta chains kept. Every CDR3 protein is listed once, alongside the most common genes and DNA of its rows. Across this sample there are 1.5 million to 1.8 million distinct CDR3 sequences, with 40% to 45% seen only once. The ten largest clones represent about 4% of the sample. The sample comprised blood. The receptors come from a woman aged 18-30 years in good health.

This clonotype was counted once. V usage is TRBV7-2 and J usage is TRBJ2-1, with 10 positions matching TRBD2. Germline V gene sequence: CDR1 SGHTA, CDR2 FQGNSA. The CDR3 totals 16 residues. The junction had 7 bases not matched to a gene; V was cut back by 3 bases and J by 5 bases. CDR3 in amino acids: CASSFKRGGTNNEQFF. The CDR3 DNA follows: TGTGCCAGCAGCTTCAAGCGGGGGGGCACAAACAATGAGCAGTTCTTC.

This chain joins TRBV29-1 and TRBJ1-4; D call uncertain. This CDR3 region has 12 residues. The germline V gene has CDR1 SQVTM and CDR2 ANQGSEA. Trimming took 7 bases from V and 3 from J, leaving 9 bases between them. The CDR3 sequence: CSGGNPNEKLFF. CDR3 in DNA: TGCAGCGGGGGTAATCCTAATGAAAAACTGTTTTTT.

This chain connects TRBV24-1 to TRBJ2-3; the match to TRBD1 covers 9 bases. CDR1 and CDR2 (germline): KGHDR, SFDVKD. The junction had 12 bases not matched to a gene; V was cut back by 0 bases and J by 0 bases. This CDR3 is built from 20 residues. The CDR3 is CATSDLRVIRQGVSTDTQYF. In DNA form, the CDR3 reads TGTGCCACCAGTGATTTGAGGGTTATAAGACAGGGGGTGAGCACAGATACGCAGTATTTT.

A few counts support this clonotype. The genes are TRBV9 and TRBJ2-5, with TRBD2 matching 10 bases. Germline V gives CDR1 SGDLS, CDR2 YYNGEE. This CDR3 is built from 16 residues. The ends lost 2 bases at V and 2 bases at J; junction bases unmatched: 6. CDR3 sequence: CASSVRIAGGQETQYF. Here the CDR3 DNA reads TGTGCCAGCAGCGTTCGGATAGCGGGGGGACAAGAGACCCAGTACTTC.

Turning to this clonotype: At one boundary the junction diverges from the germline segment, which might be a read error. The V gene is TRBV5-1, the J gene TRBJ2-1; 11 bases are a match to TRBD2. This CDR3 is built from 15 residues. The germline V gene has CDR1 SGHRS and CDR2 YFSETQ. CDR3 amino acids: CASSSSSGGYNEQFF. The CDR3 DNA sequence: TGTGCCAGCAGCTCCTCTAGCGGGGGGTACAATGAGCAGTTCTTC.

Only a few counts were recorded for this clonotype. This chain's CDR3 is CASSLGSTSYEQYF. CDR3 bases: TGCGCCAGCAGCTTGGGAAGCACCTCCTACGAGCAGTACTTC. V gene TRBV5-1 combines with J gene TRBJ2-7, with D hard to call. Trimming took off 0 bases at V and 0 bases at J, with 7 bases between the two ends. Germline V CDR1 and CDR2: SGHRS, YFSETQ. This CDR3 has 14 residues.

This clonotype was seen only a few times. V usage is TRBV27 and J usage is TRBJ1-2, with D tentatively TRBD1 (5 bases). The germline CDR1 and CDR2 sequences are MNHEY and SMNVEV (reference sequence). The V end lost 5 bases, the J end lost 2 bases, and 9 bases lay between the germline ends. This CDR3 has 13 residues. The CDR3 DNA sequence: TGTGCCAGCAGTCCCCGACAGAACTATGGCTACACCTTC. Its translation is CASSPRQNYGYTF.

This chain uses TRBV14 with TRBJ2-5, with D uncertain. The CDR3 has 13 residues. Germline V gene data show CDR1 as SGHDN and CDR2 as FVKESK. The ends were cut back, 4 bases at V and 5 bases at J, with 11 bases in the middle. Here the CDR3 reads CASSPPRLETQYF. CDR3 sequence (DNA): TGTGCCAGCAGCCCGCCGAGGTTGGAGACCCAGTACTTC.

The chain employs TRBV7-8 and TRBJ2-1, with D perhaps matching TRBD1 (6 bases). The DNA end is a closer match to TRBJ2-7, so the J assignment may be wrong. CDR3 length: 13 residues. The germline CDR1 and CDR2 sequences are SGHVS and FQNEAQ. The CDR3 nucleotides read TGTGCCAGCAGTGGGGACAACTACAATGAGCAGTACTTC. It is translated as CASSGDNYNEQYF.

CDR3 nucleotide sequence: TGTGCCAGCAGCTTAGCAGTGGGAACTGAGCAGTTCTTC. Encoded protein: CASSLAVGTEQFF. The rearrangement uses TRBV7-2 and TRBJ2-1; unclear D gene. Trimming removed 0 bases at V and 9 bases at J, with 9 bases between. The CDR3 sequence is 13 residues long. The germline V gene encodes CDR1 SGHTA and CDR2 FQGNSA. Full variable domain (missing parts from reference TRBV7-2 and TRBJ2-1): GAGVSQSPSNKVTEKGKDVELRCDPISGHTALYWYRQSLGQGLEFLIYFQGNSAPDKSGLPSDRFSAERTGGSVSTLTIQRTQQEDSAVYLCASSLAVGTEQFFGPGTRLTVL.

The CDR3: CATSDRFANEQFF. The CDR3 DNA reads as TGTGCCACCAGTGATCGATTTGCCAATGAGCAGTTCTTC. The genes are TRBV24-1 and TRBJ2-1; no firm D call. Germline CDR1 KGHDR, CDR2 SFDVKD. With 3 bases removed from V and 6 bases from J, the gap between germline ends came to 8 bases. The CDR3 has 13 amino acids.

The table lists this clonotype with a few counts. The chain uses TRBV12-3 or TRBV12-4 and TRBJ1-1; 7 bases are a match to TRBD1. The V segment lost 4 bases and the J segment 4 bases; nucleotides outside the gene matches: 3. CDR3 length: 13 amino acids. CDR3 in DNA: TGTGCCAGCAGTTGGTCAGGGGGCACTGAAGCTTTCTTT. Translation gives CASSWSGGTEAFF.

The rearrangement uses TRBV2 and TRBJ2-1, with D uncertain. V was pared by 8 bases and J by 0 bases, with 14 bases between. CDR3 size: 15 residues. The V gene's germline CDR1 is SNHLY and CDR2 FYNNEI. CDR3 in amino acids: CASLRAESSYNEQFF. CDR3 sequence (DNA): TGTGCCAGCCTTAGGGCGGAGAGCTCCTACAATGAGCAGTTCTTC. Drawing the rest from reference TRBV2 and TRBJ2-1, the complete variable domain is EPEVTQTPSHQVTQMGQEVILRCVPISNHLYFYWYRQILGQKVEFLVSFYNNEISEKSEIFDDQFSVERPDGSNFTLKIRSTKLEDSAMYFCASLRAESSYNEQFFGPGTRLTVL.